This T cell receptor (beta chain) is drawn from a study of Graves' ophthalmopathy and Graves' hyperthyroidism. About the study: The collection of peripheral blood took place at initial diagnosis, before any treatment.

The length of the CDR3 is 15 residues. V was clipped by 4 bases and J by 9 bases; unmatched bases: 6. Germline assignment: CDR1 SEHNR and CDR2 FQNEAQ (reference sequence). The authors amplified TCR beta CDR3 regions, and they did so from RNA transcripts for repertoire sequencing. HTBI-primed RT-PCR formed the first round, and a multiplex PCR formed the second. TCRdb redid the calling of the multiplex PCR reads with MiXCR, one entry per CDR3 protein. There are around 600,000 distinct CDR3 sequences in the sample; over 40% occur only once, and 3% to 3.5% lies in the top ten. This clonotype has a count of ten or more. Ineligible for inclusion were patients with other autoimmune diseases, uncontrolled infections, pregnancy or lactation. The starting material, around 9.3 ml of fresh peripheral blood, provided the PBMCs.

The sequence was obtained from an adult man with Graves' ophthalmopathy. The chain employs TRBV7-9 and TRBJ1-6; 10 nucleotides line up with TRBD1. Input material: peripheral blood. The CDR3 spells CASSSGQGYRSPLHF. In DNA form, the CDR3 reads TGTGCCAGCAGCTCGGGACAGGGGTATCGTTCACCCCTCCACTTT.